These 20 T cell receptor beta chains originate from one sample sequenced in a study of CD4 and CD8 cells across lung adenocarcinoma regions. TCRdb used MiXCR to reprocess the PCR reads, holding one entry per CDR3 protein. Among 16,000 or so distinct CDR3 sequences listed, around 55% were seen once. Sequencing was carried out using CD8+ T cells from the center of a lung tumor. The receptors stem from a female donor with lung adenocarcinoma. The CD4 and CD8 labels of this study may be unreliable.

This clonotype was observed once. The limits of the CDR3 on the DNA are not certain, so only TCRdb's listed CDR3 is given. This chain joins TRBV6-5 and TRBJ2-1; the table's D call, TRBD1, has no DNA check behind it. The CDR3 is 16 residues long, counting both termini. Germline loops: CDR1 MNHEY, CDR2 SVGAGI. CDR3 residues: CASSYVGAVGTGAQFF.

The DNA of the CDR3 is TGTGCCAGCAGCTCCGAACGGACCAGGCAAGAGACCCAGTACTTC. It encodes CASSSERTRQETQYF. The rearrangement joins TRBV7-6 to TRBJ2-5; D is ambiguous. Trimming pared 4 bases from V and 2 bases from J, leaving 14 bases between. This CDR3 is built from 15 residues. Germline lookup yields CDR1 SGHVS and CDR2 FNYEAQ.

This clonotype is labeled medium-sized (0.01 to 0.1%). J is TRBJ1-2 and V is TRBV6-1; the match to TRBD1 covers 7 bases. Trimming took 6 bases from V and 7 from J; bases not matched to a gene: 8. The CDR3 length is 13 residues. Germline CDR1 MNHNS, CDR2 SASEGT. The CDR3 protein is CASRDRRRSGYTF. As DNA, the CDR3 is TGTGCCAGCAGGGACAGGAGAAGGTCTGGCTACACCTTC.

The gene calls are TRBV6-1 and TRBJ2-4, with D perhaps assigned TRBD1 or TRBD2 (5 bases each). Germline-derived CDR1 and CDR2 are MNHNS and SASEGT. The V end was cut by 6 bases, the J end by 0 bases, with 15 bases between. The CDR3 loop spans 16 amino acids. The CDR3 DNA sequence: TGTGCCAGCAGCGCCTCGGGGCTGCCAGCCAAAAACATTCAGTACTTC. It codes for CASSASGLPAKNIQYF.

Concerning this clonotype: One end of the junction does not line up with germline, which may come from a read error. The chain couples TRBV6-1 to TRBJ2-3, with TRBD2 matching 7 bases. From germline, CDR1 is MNHNS and CDR2 SASEGT. The CDR3 sequence is 16 residues long. The CDR3: CASAALGGWGTDTQYF. The DNA for the CDR3 is TGTGCCAGCGCGGCCCTGGGGGGGTGGGGCACAGATACGCAGTACTTT.

This clonotype was counted between two and nine times. This rearrangement joins TRBV6-1 to TRBJ2-3; 9 positions agree with TRBD1. The CDR3 spans 15 residues. Germline V gene sequence: CDR1 MNHNS, CDR2 SASEGT. V was clipped by 6 bases and J by 4 bases; unmatched bases: 8. For the CDR3, the DNA is TGTGCCAGCAGCAGAACAGGGGGCCTCTCAGATACGCAGTATTTT. It specifies CASSRTGGLSDTQYF.

In the case of this clonotype: One end of the junction varies from germline; a read error may be responsible. V usage is TRBV10-1 and J usage is TRBJ2-3; D possibly matches TRBD1 or TRBD2 (5 bases each). Per the germline V gene, CDR1 is WNHNN and CDR2 is SYGVQD (reference sequence). The CDR3 runs to 14 residues. CDR3 DNA sequence: TGCGGCGGCACGGGGCATCGAGGCAAAGATACGCAGTATTTC. Protein: CGGTGHRGKDTQYF.

At least ten counts were recorded for this clonotype. The rearrangement joins TRBV30 to TRBJ2-3; D possibly corresponds to TRBD1 (6 bases). The germline CDR1 and CDR2 sequences are GTSNPN and SVGIG (reference sequence). This CDR3 has 15 residues. Trimming took 5 bases from V and 2 from J, leaving 17 bases between them. The CDR3 loop is CAWVGAGLFTDTQYF. DNA of the CDR3: TGTGCCTGGGTGGGGGCAGGACTCTTCACAGATACGCAGTATTTT. The whole variable domain, filled in from reference TRBV30 and TRBJ2-3, reads SQTIHQWPATLVQPVGSPLSLECTVEGTSNPNLYWYRQAAGRGLQLLFYSVGIGQISSEVPQNLSASRPQDRQFILSSKKLLLSDSGFYLCAWVGAGLFTDTQYFGPGTRLTVL.

This clonotype was seen repeatedly, ten times or more. The chain has TRBV6-5 and TRBJ1-6; D might be TRBD1 (5 bases). The CDR3 spans 15 residues. V was pared by 2 bases and J by 10 bases, with 15 bases between. From germline, CDR1 is MNHEY and CDR2 SVGAGI. The CDR3: CASSYRGVFDSPLHF. CDR3 in DNA: TGTGCCAGCAGTTACAGGGGCGTCTTCGACTCACCCCTCCACTTT.

This clonotype qualifies as medium-sized (0.01 to 0.1%). The V gene is TRBV6-1, the J gene TRBJ1-5; TRBD1 matches at 8 bases. The germline V gene encodes CDR1 MNHNS and CDR2 SASEGT. CDR3 size: 18 residues. V gave up 2 bases and J gave up 2 bases; unmatched junction bases: 11. CDR3 nucleotide sequence: TGTGCCAGCAGTGAATGGGGGGATTCAGGGGGCGGCAATCAGCCCCAGCATTTT. This codes for CASSEWGDSGGGNQPQHF.

This sequence joins TRBV10-2 and TRBJ2-4; TRBD1 might be the D (6 bases). The DNA end lines up better with TRBJ2-3; the J call may be wrong. This CDR3 comprises 17 residues. CDR1 is WSHSY, CDR2 SAAADI, per germline. CDR3 in DNA: TGCGCCAGCAGTCGCCCGCCGGCGAGGGGGACCAAAAACACGCAGTATTTT. Amino acids: CASSRPPARGTKNTQYF.

The genes are TRBV10-3 and TRBJ2-1; D is possibly TRBD1 or TRBD2 (6 bases each). The J call may not be correct, given that the DNA end is closer to TRBJ2-7. The CDR3 is 16 amino acids. Germline CDR1 reads ENHRY; CDR2 reads SYGVKD. CDR3: CAIAGNGGRDAETQYF. CDR3 nucleotide sequence: TGTGCCATCGCGGGGAACGGGGGCCGTGACGCGGAGACGCAGTACTTC.

This chain connects TRBV7-7 to TRBJ2-3; weak D call: TRBD2 (6 bases). Trimming cost V 2 bases and J 3 bases, with 12 bases left between them. This CDR3 comprises 15 residues. From germline, CDR1 is SSHAT and CDR2 FNYEAQ (reference sequence). CDR3 sequence: CASSLTREVTDTQYF. The CDR3 coding sequence is TGTGCCAGCAGCTTAACGAGGGAGGTGACAGATACGCAGTATTTT.

This clonotype appeared many times. V is TRBV14 and J is TRBJ2-5; TRBD1 matches at 7 bases. The closer fit of TRBJ2-7 to the DNA end suggests the J call may be wrong. CDR1 and CDR2 from the germline V gene are SGHDN and FVKESK. The CDR3 extends over 15 amino acids. The CDR3 spells CASSLGTARNYEQYF. The CDR3 DNA sequence: TGTGCCAGCAGCCTAGGGACAGCTCGCAACTACGAGCAGTACTTC.

The J gene is TRBJ2-1, the V gene TRBV5-4, with D possibly TRBD1 on 6 matching bases. In germline, CDR1 is SGHNT, CDR2 YYREEE (reference sequence). The CDR3 extends over 13 amino acids. With 4 bases removed from V and 13 bases from J, the gap between germline ends came to 18 bases. CDR3: CASSVGQQETQFF. CDR3 bases: TGTGCCAGCAGCGTTGGACAGCAAGAGACCCAGTTCTTC.

The chain couples TRBV11-3 to TRBJ2-1, with 16 bases aligning to TRBD2. Per the germline V gene, CDR1 is SGHNT and CDR2 is YENEEA. The V gene end was trimmed by 5 bases and the J gene end by 5 bases; junction bases not matched to a gene: 9. CDR3 length: 18 amino acids. The CDR3 DNA reads as TGTGCCAGCAGCGCTGGGACTAGCGGGAGGGGCCCCCACAATGAGCAGTTCTTC. Amino acid sequence: CASSAGTSGRGPHNEQFF.

The chain couples TRBV6-4 to TRBJ1-6, with D perhaps TRBD1 (5 bases). Germline values: CDR1 MRHNA, CDR2 SNTAGT. The CDR3 is made up of 14 amino acids. Trimming removed 2 bases from V and 9 bases from J, with 11 bases in between. The CDR3: CASSDTGGTSPLHF. The CDR3 bases are TGTGCCAGCAGTGACACGGGGGGAACTTCACCCCTCCACTTT.

This clonotype occurred once. At one end, the junction sequence differs from germline, possibly due to a read error. The rearrangement uses TRBV6-1 and TRBJ2-5; 7 bases are a match to TRBD2. Germline V gene data show CDR1 as MNHNS and CDR2 as SASEGT. The CDR3 extends over 16 amino acids. Written as DNA, the CDR3 is TGTGCCAGCGGGGGTAGCGGGCACCCTGACACAGAGACGCAGTACTTC. Its protein product is CASGGSGHPDTETQYF.

The chain uses TRBV6-1 and TRBJ2-1; possible D gene TRBD2, 6 bases. The CDR3 consists of 14 residues. CDR1 is MNHNS and CDR2 is SASEGT in the germline V gene. With 10 bases removed from V and 4 bases from J, the gap between germline ends came to 17 bases. CDR3 DNA sequence: TGTGCCACCTCTAGGGTAGCGGATTACAATGAGCAGTTCTTC. Translated, it gives CATSRVADYNEQFF.

There are a few counts of this clonotype. The chain carries TRBV10-2 and TRBJ1-1; unclear D gene. The CDR3 length is 14 residues. Germline CDR1 WSHSY, CDR2 SAAADI. V was cut by 3 bases and J by 2 bases, with 10 bases left in between. The CDR3 loop is CASSDDLANTEAFF. In DNA form, the CDR3 reads TGCGCCAGCAGTGACGATTTAGCTAACACTGAAGCTTTCTTT.